This entry is about one T cell receptor beta chain. Its antigen is unidentified. The CDR3 runs 18 residues. CDR1 SGHTA and CDR2 FQGNSA come from the germline V gene. The PCR had 60 Vbeta and 13 Jbeta primers. The authors' processing: Counted up in a later analysis, unique TCR beta chains came to about 80 million, with about 9.9 million shared. Sequenced by immunoSEQ multiplex PCR; TCRdb stores in-frame clones only, minus some. That table furnishes V, J and clone size, whereas the DNA furnished D and trimming. The sample carries under 200,000 clones, 77% recorded once. The data stem from a study of cytomegalovirus exposure and HLA in healthy donors. Findings and caveats of the study: In vitro, a few CMV-associated chains proved specific for CMV antigens. A prior analysis recorded that most TCR beta V segments were productive about 87% or about 30% of the time. An apparent linkage of common viral pathogens to several of the most significant clusters emerged in a later analysis.

The TCR was taken from a young woman in good health and CMV-seronegative. The sequencing input was PBMCs. This chain connects TRBV7-2 to TRBJ2-5, with 9 nucleotides matching TRBD2. Judging by the DNA end, TRBJ2-7 fits better; the J call may be wrong. The CDR3 DNA is TGTGCCAGCAGCCGTCCCGGGCGGGGGGGCGGTACATTCGCCGAGCAGTACTTC. Translating it yields CASSRPGRGGGTFAEQYF.